This T cell receptor beta chain derives from a study of T cell repertoires in cytomegalovirus infection. Study background: Indications of both CMV infection and matching HLA type were provided by public TCR beta signatures. Study results and caveats: Cumulated frequencies of public TCR beta families served to identify carriers of CMV plus the relevant HLA. Predominance within the ex vivo response was attributable to HLA-C-restricted CMV-specific TCR beta clonotypes.

TCRdb analysed the reads with MiXCR anew, one entry per CDR3 protein. The table lists approximately 750,000 distinct CDR3 sequences, less than 40% of them singletons, with 2.5% to 3.5% in the top ten. This clonotype came up a few times. The antigen is undetermined. The CDR3 totals 19 residues. The V end lost 0 bases, the J end lost 1 base, and 19 bases lay between the germline ends. CDR1 is MGHRA and CDR2 is YSYEKL in the germline V gene. Sequenced sample: PBMCs. The receptor was derived from a human donor in good health (CMV status not recorded). Some clones in this sample may be carry-over from other donors' samples. The J gene is TRBJ1-3, the V gene TRBV4-1; D remains ambiguous. The chain's CDR3 is CASSQERSSVVGSGNTIYF. For the CDR3, the DNA is TGCGCCAGCAGCCAAGAACGTAGTTCGGTGGTAGGATCTGGAAACACCATATATTTT.